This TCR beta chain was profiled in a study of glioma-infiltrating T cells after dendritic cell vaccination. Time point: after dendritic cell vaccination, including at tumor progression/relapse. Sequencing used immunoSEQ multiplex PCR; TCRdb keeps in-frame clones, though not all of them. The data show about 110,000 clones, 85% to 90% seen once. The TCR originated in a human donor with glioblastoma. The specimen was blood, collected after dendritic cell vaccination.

The CDR3 reads CASSEVWGRDEKLFF. CDR3 coding DNA: TGTGCCAGCAGTGAAGTCTGGGGGCGGGATGAAAAACTGTTTTTT. The gene calls are TRBV6-1 and TRBJ1-4; D is perhaps TRBD1 (6 bases). V dropped 1 base and J dropped 6 bases, with 12 bases sitting between them. The CDR3 totals 15 residues. Per germline, CDR1 MNHNS and CDR2 SASEGT.